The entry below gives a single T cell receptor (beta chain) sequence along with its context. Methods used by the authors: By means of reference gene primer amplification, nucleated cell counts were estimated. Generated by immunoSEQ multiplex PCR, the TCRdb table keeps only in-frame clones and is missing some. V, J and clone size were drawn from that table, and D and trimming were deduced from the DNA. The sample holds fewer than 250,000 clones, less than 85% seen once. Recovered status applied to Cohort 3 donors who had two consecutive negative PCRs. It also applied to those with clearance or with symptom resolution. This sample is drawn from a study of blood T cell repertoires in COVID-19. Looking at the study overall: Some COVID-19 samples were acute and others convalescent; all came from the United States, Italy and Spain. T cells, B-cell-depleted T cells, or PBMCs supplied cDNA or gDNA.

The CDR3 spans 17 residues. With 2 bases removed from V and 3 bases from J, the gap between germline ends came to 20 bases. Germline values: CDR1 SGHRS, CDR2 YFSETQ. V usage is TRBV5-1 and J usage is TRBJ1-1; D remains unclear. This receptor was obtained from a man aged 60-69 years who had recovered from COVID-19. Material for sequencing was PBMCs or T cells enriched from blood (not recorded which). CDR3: CASSFSPREGPYTEAFF. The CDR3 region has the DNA TGCGCCAGCAGCTTTAGCCCAAGAGAGGGCCCTTACACTGAAGCTTTCTTT.